The clone carrying this T cell receptor (beta chain) was seen a handful of times. The antigen remains unidentified. Combining a sample-barcoded 5' primer with a J-beta primer mix, a second PCR ran for roughly 6 to 11 cycles. TCRdb re-derived calls from the 5' RACE reads in MiXCR, one entry per CDR3 protein. The repertoire holds about 650,000 distinct CDR3 sequences, with over 40% as singletons. This sample is drawn from a study of blood T cells in healthy people across ages. Study background: In model experiments, template switching was able to capture about one barcoded beta molecule for every two T cells that were present.

This CDR3 region has 14 residues. Germline V gene lookup returns CDR1 DFQATT and CDR2 SNEGSKA (reference sequence). Trimming removed 2 bases from V and 6 bases from J, with 13 bases in between. Extraction of total RNA produced a minimum of 5.5 micrograms from each sample. General study results and limits: Unsorted PBMCs blocked a conclusive comparison of naive and antigen-experienced cells. Older age coincided with a roughly linear decline in TCR beta diversity per million T cells.

Sequenced material: blood. This clonotype was obtained from an elderly woman in good health. This rearrangement joins TRBV20-1 to TRBJ2-2; the D is unclear. Here the CDR3 reads CSARSPALAGELFF. The CDR3 bases are TGCAGTGCTAGATCCCCCGCATTAGCCGGGGAGCTGTTTTTT.